These 30 T cell receptor beta chains came from one sample sequenced in a study of cytomegalovirus exposure and HLA in healthy donors (TCRdb year 2017). The method behind the library was the immunoSEQ multiplex PCR assay. For the multiplex PCR, a mixture combining 60 forward primers for TCR Vbeta segments and 13 reverse primers for TCR Jbeta segments was used. Entries here come from immuneACCESS through TCRdb and include only in-frame sequences with V and J called. Some clones fail to appear in such tables; in the studies checked, an unresolved V gene covers under half of the shortfall, and the cause of the remainder is unknown. Present in this sample are 100,000 to 150,000 clones, 10% to 13% of which were seen just once. The ten top clones hold 4.6% of the sample. The specimen sequenced was PBMCs. The receptors were sampled from a woman aged 18-29 years in good health and CMV-seropositive.

This clone was seen a few times. The chain combines TRBV29-1 with TRBJ2-2, with TRBD2 as a possible D gene (6 bases). The CDR3 has 12 amino acids. Germline CDR1 SQVTM, CDR2 ANQGSEA. Trimming left V 6 bases short and J 6 bases short, with 11 bases between. CDR3 nucleotide sequence: TGCAGCGTCCGCGGGGAGGCCGGGGAGCTGTTTTTT. Encoded protein: CSVRGEAGELFF.

The chain recombines TRBV19 with TRBJ2-5, with TRBD2 identical over 11 bases. J gave up 2 bases and V 7 bases, and 6 bases lay outside the gene matches. Germline CDR1 and CDR2: LNHDA and SQIVND (reference sequence). The CDR3 length is 15 residues. The CDR3 reads CASTVAGGFQETQYF. In nucleotides, the CDR3 is TGTGCCAGTACCGTAGCGGGAGGGTTTCAAGAGACCCAGTACTTC.

This clone was observed a handful of times. In DNA form, the CDR3 reads TGTGCCACCAGCACTAAAACTAGCGGGAGTTGGGAGACCCAGTACTTC. This sequence encodes CATSTKTSGSWETQYF. J is TRBJ2-5 and V is TRBV15; 11 nucleotides match TRBD2. The CDR3 totals 16 residues. Trimming at V came to 4 bases and at J to 5 bases, leaving 9 bases not matched to a gene. From germline, CDR1 is LNHNV and CDR2 YYDKDF (reference sequence).

This chain connects TRBV28 to TRBJ1-1; 9 positions agree with TRBD1. Germline loops: CDR1 MDHEN, CDR2 SYDVKM. The CDR3 is 14 amino acids. J was trimmed by 5 bases and V by 6 bases; bases with no gene match: 7. The CDR3 coding sequence is TGTGCCAGCAGACAGACGGGGACAGGGACTGAAGCTTTCTTT. Protein: CASRQTGTGTEAFF. The full variable domain, its missing parts supplied by reference TRBV28 and TRBJ1-1, is DVKVTQSSRYLVKRTGEKVFLECVQDMDHENMFWYRQDPGLGLRLIYFSYDVKMKEKGDIPEGYSVSREKKERFSLILESASTNQTSMYLCASRQTGTGTEAFFGQGTRLTVV.

The sample holds a few counts of this clone. The chain uses TRBV7-9 and TRBJ1-1, with 10 bases matching TRBD1. The germline V gene encodes CDR1 SEHNR and CDR2 FQNEAQ (reference sequence). The CDR3 length is 14 residues. V lost 3 bases, J lost 6 bases, and 4 bases stayed unmatched. This CDR3 is CASSLGQGMSEAFF. The CDR3 DNA is TGTGCCAGCAGCTTGGGACAGGGGATGTCTGAAGCTTTCTTT. Filled out from reference TRBV7-9 and TRBJ1-1, the complete variable domain reads DTGVSQNPRHKITKRGQNVTFRCDPISEHNRLYWYRQTLGQGPEFLTYFQNEAQLEKSRLLSDRFSAERPKGSFSTLEIQRTEQGDSAMYLCASSLGQGMSEAFFGQGTRLTVV.

This clone was counted a few times. The chain uses TRBV2 and TRBJ2-4, with 7 positions matching TRBD1. Looked up from germline, CDR1 is SNHLY and CDR2 is FYNNEI. The CDR3 spans 16 residues. V shed 3 bases and J 3 bases; nucleotides not matched to a gene: 8. CDR3 protein: CASSDALGQNKNIQYF. CDR3 coding DNA: TGTGCCAGCAGTGATGCACTGGGACAGAACAAAAACATTCAGTACTTC.

This clone was seen a handful of times. The chain joins TRBV15 to TRBJ2-7; 9 bases are shared with TRBD1. Per the germline V gene, CDR1 is LNHNV and CDR2 is YYDKDF (reference sequence). V was pared by 4 bases and J by 3 bases, with 10 bases of the junction left unmatched. This CDR3 spans 16 amino acids. The CDR3 DNA follows: TGTGCCACCAGCACCCTGCTTGACAGGGGGTTCTACGAGCAGTACTTC. This encodes CATSTLLDRGFYEQYF.

This clone was observed a handful of times. V gene TRBV19 combines with J gene TRBJ2-6, with TRBD1 matching 7 bases. The J segment lost 0 bases and the V segment lost 4 bases, leaving 6 bases of the junction unmatched. There are 17 residues in the CDR3. Germline V gene lookup returns CDR1 LNHDA and CDR2 SQIVND (reference sequence). CDR3 protein: CASSRATGASGANVLTF. DNA for the CDR3: TGTGCCAGTAGTAGAGCAACAGGGGCCTCTGGGGCCAACGTCCTGACTTTC.

This clone was seen a few times. This chain joins TRBV6-6 and TRBJ2-3; perhaps TRBD2 as D (6 bases). Germline loops: CDR1 MNHNY, CDR2 SVGAGI (reference sequence). V lost 2 bases to trimming and J lost 6 bases, with 12 bases between them. This CDR3 is 14 amino acids long. The CDR3 DNA follows: TGTGCCAGCAGTTACGGGGCTAGCGTTGATACGCAGTATTTT. Translated: CASSYGASVDTQYF.

The rearrangement links TRBV9 to TRBJ1-1, with 7 bases identical to TRBD1. Germline values: CDR1 SGDLS, CDR2 YYNGEE. This CDR3 spans 17 amino acids. The V gene end was trimmed by 4 bases and the J gene end by 1 base; junction bases not matched to a gene: 13. The CDR3: CASSIPTGATSNTEAFF. DNA for the CDR3: TGTGCCAGCAGCATACCCACAGGGGCCACATCGAACACTGAAGCTTTCTTT.

In its sample, this clone was seen a few times. J is TRBJ1-1 and V is TRBV29-1; D is ambiguous. This CDR3 has 12 residues. V gave up 4 bases and J gave up 2 bases, with 8 bases separating them. CDR1 and CDR2 (germline): SQVTM, ANQGSEA. The CDR3 sequence: CSVAATNTEAFF. The DNA for the CDR3 is TGCAGCGTTGCCGCGACTAACACTGAAGCTTTCTTT. Filled out from reference TRBV29-1 and TRBJ1-1, the complete variable domain reads SAVISQKPSRDICQRGTSLTIQCQVDSQVTMMFWYRQQPGQSLTLIATANQGSEATYESGFVIDKFPISRPNLTFSTLTVSNMSPEDSSIYLCSVAATNTEAFFGQGTRLTVV.

V gene TRBV9 combines with J gene TRBJ1-1; 7 bases agree with TRBD1. This CDR3 is built from 15 residues. Germline V gives CDR1 SGDLS, CDR2 YYNGEE. V lost 0 bases and J lost 7; bases outside the gene matches: 9. The CDR3 region has the DNA TGTGCCAGCAGCGTAGCCGTCCAGGGACAGTTTGAAGCTTTCTTT. This sequence encodes CASSVAVQGQFEAFF.

The V call is TRBV6-1, the J call TRBJ2-7; 7 positions agree with TRBD2. In germline, CDR1 is MNHNS, CDR2 SASEGT. V was clipped by 8 bases and J by 4 bases; unmatched bases: 11. The CDR3 covers 14 residues. The CDR3 sequence: CASQREGLGYEQYF. CDR3 nucleotide sequence: TGTGCCAGCCAGAGGGAGGGCCTGGGGTACGAGCAGTACTTC.

The chain combines TRBV6-1 with TRBJ2-2; tentatively, D is TRBD1 (6 bases). Germline CDR1 is MNHNS and CDR2 is SASEGT. CDR3 length: 13 amino acids. Trimming took 11 bases from V and 6 from J, leaving 16 bases between them. The DNA for the CDR3 is TGTGCCCCCCGCCTATCAGGGGCCGGGGAGCTGTTTTTT. The encoded protein is CAPRLSGAGELFF.

The CDR3 DNA sequence: TGTGCCAGCTCACCTTCCCAGGGGGCGCGGACCGGGGAGCTGTTTTTT. Protein product: CASSPSQGARTGELFF. The chain couples TRBV18 to TRBJ2-2, with 8 nucleotides matching TRBD1. The V gene end was trimmed by 3 bases and the J gene end by 5 bases; junction bases not matched to a gene: 8. The CDR3 extends over 16 amino acids. The germline CDR1 and CDR2 sequences are KGHSH and LQKENI. The full variable domain, with the rest looked up from reference TRBV18 and TRBJ2-2, is NAGVMQNPRHLVRRRGQEARLRCSPMKGHSHVYWYRQLPEEGLKFMVYLQKENIIDESGMPKERFSAEFPKEGPSILRIQQVVRGDSAAYFCASSPSQGARTGELFFGEGSRLTVL.

The chain is built from TRBV14 and TRBJ2-7, with TRBD2 identical over 9 bases. V shed 3 bases, J shed 2 bases, and the junction held 11 bases outside the gene matches. The germline V gene encodes CDR1 SGHDN and CDR2 FVKESK. The CDR3 runs to 17 residues. Written as DNA, the CDR3 is TGTGCCAGCAGCCATACGAATAGGCGGGAGGGGGCCTACGAGCAGTACTTC. It specifies CASSHTNRREGAYEQYF.

The J gene is TRBJ2-1, the V gene TRBV30; 13 bases agree with TRBD2. The CDR3 is 15 amino acids. CDR1 and CDR2 (germline): GTSNPN, SVGIG (reference sequence). CDR3 residues: CALEGLAGNRDEQFF. CDR3 sequence (DNA): TGTGCTCTAGAGGGACTAGCGGGGAATAGGGATGAGCAGTTCTTC.

This clone appeared a few times. The V and J genes are TRBV30 and TRBJ2-1, with TRBD2 identical over 7 bases. The CDR3 totals 14 residues. V gave up 0 bases and J gave up 4 bases; unmatched junction bases: 3. Germline loops: CDR1 GTSNPN, CDR2 SVGIG (reference sequence). The CDR3 DNA follows: TGTGCCTGGAGTGTGGGAGGGTTTTACAATGAGCAGTTCTTC. It yields the protein CAWSVGGFYNEQFF.

In this sample, this clone turned up a few times. CDR3 sequence reads: CASSQEGGAISYEQYF. The CDR3 DNA follows: TGCGCCAGCAGCCAAGAAGGCGGCGCCATCTCCTACGAGCAGTACTTC. The rearrangement uses TRBV4-1 and TRBJ2-7; D unresolved. The CDR3 is made up of 16 amino acids. V lost 0 bases and J 0 bases, leaving 12 bases between the germline ends. Germline V gene sequence: CDR1 MGHRA, CDR2 YSYEKL.

The J gene is TRBJ2-5, the V gene TRBV5-1; 8 nucleotides line up with TRBD1. The trim removed 4 bases at V and 2 bases at J, leaving 7 bases unmatched. This CDR3 has 15 amino acids. CDR1 and CDR2 from the germline V gene are SGHRS and YFSETQ. The chain's CDR3 is CASSLVGTGQETQYF. For the CDR3, the DNA is TGCGCCAGCAGCCTTGTCGGGACAGGTCAAGAGACCCAGTACTTC.

V and J are TRBV18 and TRBJ1-2; D not resolved. Germline loops: CDR1 KGHSH, CDR2 LQKENI. The CDR3 is 14 amino acids. Trimming left V 2 bases short and J 4 bases short, with 11 bases between. CDR3 sequence: CASSPEAGSYGYTF. In DNA form, the CDR3 reads TGTGCCAGCTCACCAGAAGCAGGAAGCTATGGCTACACCTTC.

A few counts support this clone. The V and J genes are TRBV28 and TRBJ1-2; D unclear. The germline V gene encodes CDR1 MDHEN and CDR2 SYDVKM. This CDR3 is 14 amino acids long. V lost 7 bases and J 5 bases, leaving 17 bases between the germline ends. The CDR3 coding sequence is TGTGCCAGCATCGCCGGCGGGGATTGGTATGGCTACACCTTC. It translates to CASIAGGDWYGYTF.

This chain joins TRBV28 and TRBJ2-1; 11 nucleotides match TRBD1. V gave up 3 bases and J gave up 7 bases; unmatched junction bases: 8. Germline V lookup: CDR1 MDHEN, CDR2 SYDVKM. The CDR3 runs to 16 residues. CDR3 in amino acids: CASSLYGTGGRNEQFF. In DNA, the CDR3 is TGTGCCAGCAGTTTGTATGGGACAGGGGGGCGGAATGAGCAGTTCTTC.

This rearrangement joins TRBV25-1 to TRBJ2-1; TRBD2 agrees at 11 bases. CDR1 is MGHDK, CDR2 SYGVNS, per germline. The CDR3 length is 14 residues. The ends lost 7 bases at V and 8 bases at J; junction bases unmatched: 7. The CDR3, as DNA: TGTGCCAGCACCAAGACTAGCGGGATGTATGAGCAGTTCTTC. As protein: CASTKTSGMYEQFF.

This clone was seen only a few times. V is TRBV14 and J is TRBJ1-4; maybe TRBD1 (5 bases). With 4 bases removed from V and 7 bases from J, the gap between germline ends came to 13 bases. The CDR3 totals 14 residues. Germline CDR1 is SGHDN and CDR2 is FVKESK. CDR3 amino acids: CASSPRDKGEKLFF. The CDR3 DNA reads TGTGCCAGCAGCCCCAGGGATAAAGGTGAAAAACTGTTTTTT.

CDR3 coding DNA: TGTGCCAGCAGTGGACAGGGAGAAGGCTACACCTTC. Its protein product is CASSGQGEGYTF. This sequence joins TRBV28 and TRBJ1-2; TRBD1 agrees at 8 bases. The CDR3 contains 12 residues. Germline lookup yields CDR1 MDHEN and CDR2 SYDVKM. With 5 bases clipped from V and 8 bases from J, the junction kept 4 bases outside the gene matches.

The chain employs TRBV28 and TRBJ1-5; D possibly corresponds to TRBD1 (6 bases). CDR1 and CDR2 (germline): MDHEN, SYDVKM. The ends were cut back, 4 bases at V and 1 base at J, with 14 bases in the middle. The CDR3 extends over 16 amino acids. The CDR3: CASSSPTGMSNQPQHF. The CDR3 nucleotides are TGTGCCAGCAGTTCGCCGACAGGTATGAGCAATCAGCCCCAGCATTTT.

The genes are TRBV19 and TRBJ1-5, with D possibly being TRBD1 (6 bases). Looked up from germline, CDR1 is LNHDA and CDR2 is SQIVND (reference sequence). Trimming took 7 bases from V and 4 from J, leaving 11 bases between them. This CDR3 region has 13 residues. CDR3 loop: CASIGQFNQPQHF. The DNA for the CDR3 is TGTGCCAGTATCGGACAGTTTAATCAGCCCCAGCATTTT.

The rearrangement joins TRBV6-5 to TRBJ2-1, with D possibly matching TRBD2 (6 bases). This CDR3 has 15 residues. Deletions cut 6 bases from V and 2 bases from J, with 14 bases between. Germline V CDR1 and CDR2: MNHEY, SVGAGI. The CDR3 is CASRSTGVAYNEQFF. The CDR3 region has the DNA TGTGCCAGCAGGTCGACGGGAGTGGCCTACAATGAGCAGTTCTTC.

This chain uses TRBV7-9 with TRBJ1-3; D is perhaps TRBD1 (5 bases). This CDR3 is 13 amino acids long. Germline V gene lookup returns CDR1 SEHNR and CDR2 FQNEAQ (reference sequence). V gave up 1 base and J gave up 6 bases, with 7 bases separating them. CDR3 nucleotide sequence: TGTGCCAGCAGCTTAGGGGGCGAAAACACCATATATTTT. It encodes CASSLGGENTIYF.